This T cell receptor (beta chain) was obtained from a study of blood T cells in healthy people across ages. Using a J-beta primer mix together with a sample-barcoded 5' primer, a second PCR was run for roughly 6 to 12 cycles. TCRdb re-analysed the 5' RACE reads in MiXCR, keeping a single row per CDR3 protein. The profile shows approximately 830,000 distinct CDR3 sequences, around 62% of them singletons. The sample taken for sequencing was blood. The origin of this receptor is a man aged 25-45 years in good health.

The CDR3 sequence is CASSQESGGGVETQYF. CDR3 in DNA: TGTGCCAGCAGCCAAGAGTCTGGCGGGGGGGTCGAGACCCAGTACTTC. The V and J genes are TRBV4-2 and TRBJ2-5, with 9 bases matching TRBD2. The germline V gene has CDR1 LGHNA and CDR2 YNFKEQ. V shed 0 bases and J 5 bases; nucleotides not matched to a gene: 7. The CDR3 totals 16 residues.